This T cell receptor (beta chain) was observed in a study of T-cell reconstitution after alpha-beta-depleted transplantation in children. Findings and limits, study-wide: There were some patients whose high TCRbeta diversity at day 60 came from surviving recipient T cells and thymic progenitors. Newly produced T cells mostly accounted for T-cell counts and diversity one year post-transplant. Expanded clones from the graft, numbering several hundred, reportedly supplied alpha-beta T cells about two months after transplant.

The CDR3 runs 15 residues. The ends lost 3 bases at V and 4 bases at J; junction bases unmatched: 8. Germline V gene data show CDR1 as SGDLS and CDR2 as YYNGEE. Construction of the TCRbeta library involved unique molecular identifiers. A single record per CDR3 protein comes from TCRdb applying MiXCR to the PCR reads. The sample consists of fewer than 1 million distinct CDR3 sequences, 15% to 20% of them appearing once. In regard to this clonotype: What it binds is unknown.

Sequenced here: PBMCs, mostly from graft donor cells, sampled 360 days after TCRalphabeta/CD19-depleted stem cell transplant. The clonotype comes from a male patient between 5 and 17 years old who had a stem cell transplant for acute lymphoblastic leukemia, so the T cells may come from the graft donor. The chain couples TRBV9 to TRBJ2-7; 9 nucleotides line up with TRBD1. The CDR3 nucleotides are TGTGCCAGCAGCGACCCCGGGACAGGGAGTTACGAGCAGTACTTC. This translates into CASSDPGTGSYEQYF.